The 9 T cell receptor beta chains below come from one sample, sequenced in a study of T cells in women clearing cervical HPV infection. Using immunoSEQ multiplex PCR, the repertoire was profiled, and TCRdb retains in-frame clones only, with some absent. The sample data list tens of thousands of clones. The material sequenced was blood buffy coat. The source is a woman aged 18 to 75 with a cervical HPV16 infection that either progressed to CIN3+ or cleared (not recorded which).

Comments on this clone: The read stops 3 residues short of the end of the CDR3; the missing end is completed from the germline J gene. The rearrangement links TRBV29-1 to TRBJ2-7; possible D gene TRBD1, 6 bases. This CDR3 contains 11 residues. The V gene's germline CDR1 is SQVTM and CDR2 ANQGSEA. The V end was cut by 7 bases, the J end by 4 bases, with 11 bases between. The CDR3 here is CSGEQGYEQYF. The CDR3 bases that were read are TGCAGCGGAGAGCAGGGGTACGAG.

A note on this clone: The sequence runs out 3 residues before the end of the CDR3; the remainder is reconstructed from the germline J gene. The chain couples TRBV30 to TRBJ1-2; 7 nucleotides match TRBD1. CDR3 size: 13 residues. Germline loops: CDR1 GTSNPN, CDR2 SVGIG (reference sequence). V shed 4 bases, J shed 4 bases, and the junction held 6 bases outside the gene matches. CDR3 bases read: TGTGCCTGGAATACAGGGGTAGGCTATGGC. Translated, it gives CAWNTGVGYG. The complete CDR3 reads CAWNTGVGYGYTF.

Concerning this clone: Coverage ceases 3 residues before the CDR3 finishes, and the germline J gene fills in the end. The chain uses TRBV18 and TRBJ1-2, with TRBD1 as a possible D gene (5 bases). Trimming pared 4 bases from V and 3 bases from J, leaving 6 bases between. From germline, CDR1 is KGHSH and CDR2 LQKENI. The CDR3 runs 12 residues. CDR3 DNA (partial): TGTGCCAGCTCACGGGACTACTATGGC. Translation gives CASSRDYYG. The complete CDR3 sequence is CASSRDYYGYTF.

On this clone: The read gets to within 3 residues of the CDR3 end, and the germline J gene fills in the rest. This sequence joins TRBV29-1 and TRBJ1-4, with a possible D match to TRBD1 (6 bases). This CDR3 is 14 amino acids long. Per germline, CDR1 SQVTM and CDR2 ANQGSEA. Trimming took off 0 bases at V and 7 bases at J, with 12 bases between the two ends. This chain's CDR3 is CSVEDLGRGEKLFF. CDR3 bases read: TGCAGCGTTGAAGATCTAGGCAGGGGTGAAAAA.

In regard to this clone: The CDR3 is cut off 3 residues early in the read; its end comes from the germline J gene. The chain recombines TRBV6-2 or TRBV6-3 with TRBJ2-7; 11 bases align to TRBD2. Looked up from germline, CDR1 is MNHEY and CDR2 is SVGEGT. The CDR3 length is 15 residues. The ends lost 7 bases at V and 5 bases at J; junction bases unmatched: 10. The sequenced CDR3 bases are TGTGCCAGCAAGGTTAGCGGGGGGGCCTCAAACGAG. Translation: CASKVSGGASNE. The whole CDR3 protein reads CASKVSGGASNEQYF.

Points on this clone: With the read ending 3 residues before the CDR3 end, the germline J gene is used to fill in that end. The chain carries TRBV20-1 and TRBJ2-1; TRBD2 aligns across 13 bases. CDR3 length: 16 amino acids. The junction had 4 bases not matched to a gene; V was cut back by 3 bases and J by 2 bases. Germline CDR1 DFQATT, CDR2 SNEGSKA (reference sequence). The covered CDR3 bases are TGCAGTGCTAGGCCACTAGCGGGGGGGCCCTACAATGAG. This encodes CSARPLAGGPYNE. The full CDR3 protein is CSARPLAGGPYNEQFF.

With regard to this clone: Coverage ceases 3 residues before the CDR3 finishes, and the germline J gene fills in the end. The chain has TRBV20-1 and TRBJ2-7; maybe TRBD2 (6 bases). The germline gives CDR1 DFQATT, CDR2 SNEGSKA (reference sequence). V was clipped by 6 bases and J by 0 bases, with 9 bases between them. This CDR3 comprises 12 residues. The CDR3 sequence is CSADGGSYEQYF. CDR3 DNA (partial): TGCAGTGCCGACGGGGGCTCCTACGAG.

To note about this clone: From the germline J gene comes the end of the CDR3, since the read stops 3 residues before it. This chain links TRBV7-9 with TRBJ1-2; TRBD1 might be the D (6 bases). The CDR3 has 14 residues. Germline V gene lookup returns CDR1 SEHNR and CDR2 FQNEAQ (reference sequence). The CDR3: CASSFTQGREGYTF. The covered CDR3 bases are TGTGCCAGCAGCTTTACACAGGGAAGGGAGGGC.

As regards this clone: The sequenced fragment ends 3 residues before the CDR3 boundary, so the rest is inferred from the germline J gene. The V gene is TRBV29-1, the J gene TRBJ2-5; 9 bases align to TRBD2. The CDR3 extends over 13 amino acids. Germline CDR1 reads SQVTM; CDR2 reads ANQGSEA. The J segment lost 3 bases and the V segment lost 7 bases, leaving 6 bases of the junction unmatched. CDR3 protein: CSGQTSGEETQYF. The sequenced CDR3 bases are TGCAGCGGACAGACTAGCGGCGAAGAGACC.